This is a list of T cell receptor beta chains from one sample in a study of patients and donors after allogeneic stem cell transplantation. TCRdb reanalysed the RT-PCR reads using MiXCR and keeps one entry per CDR3 protein. Of about 57,000 distinct CDR3 sequences listed, roughly 15% were seen once; the top ten hold about a third. Sequencing used blood, either unsorted or a sorted T cell fraction (not recorded which). All receptors come from a human donor who was either an allogeneic HSCT recipient or a stem cell or donor lymphocyte infusion donor (not recorded which). It is not recorded whose cells these are; they may come from a transplant donor. CDR3s include the opening cysteine and the closing phenylalanine or tryptophan. The D gene is left open where the match is weak. Clone size is given for some rows only: seen once, a few or many times, or a class if the clone is expanded.

D,J,V,size,DNA,CDR3
.,TRBJ1-1,TRBV5-4,.,TGTGCCAGCAGCTTGTTGGATTGGCTAGAGAACACTGAAGCTTTCTTT,CASSLLDWLENTEAFF
TRBD1,TRBJ1-6,TRBV7-9,many,TGTGCCAGCAGCTCCGAACAGGGGGCGCATAATTCACCCCTCCACTTT,CASSSEQGAHNSPLHF
.,TRBJ1-1,TRBV12-3/TRBV12-4,many,TGTGCCAGCAGTCAACCAGGGACTGAAGCTTTCTTT,CASSQPGTEAFF
.,TRBJ2-5,TRBV18,.,TGTGCCAGCTCACCGATGGGCCTCGACGACCAGTACTTC,CASSPMGLDDQYF
.,TRBJ1-4,TRBV15,.,TGTGCCACCAGCAGCATACCAAAGGAAAAACTGTTTTTT,CATSSIPKEKLFF
TRBD1,TRBJ1-5,TRBV10-2,few,TGCGCCAGCAGTGAGGGGGCAGGGGGCCTGCGGTATAGCAATCAGCCCCAGCATTTT,CASSEGAGGLRYSNQPQHF
TRBD1,TRBJ1-5,TRBV12-3/TRBV12-4,few,TGTGCCAGCAAAGGGACAGGGGGCAATCAGCCCCAGCATTTT,CASKGTGGNQPQHF
.,TRBJ2-1,TRBV29-1,few,TGCAGCGCCGAAGAGCGCGGGAACTCCTACAATGAGCAGTTCTTC,CSAEERGNSYNEQFF
TRBD2,TRBJ2-5,TRBV2,few,TGTGCCAGCAGCATTATAGCGGGAGGAGAAGAGACCCAGTACTTC,CASSIIAGGEETQYF
.,TRBJ2-5,TRBV9,few,TGTGCCAGCAGCGTCTGGGGGGAGACCCAGTACTTC,CASSVWGETQYF
.,TRBJ2-7,TRBV7-9,.,TGTGCCAGCAGCCGAGGGAACGAGCAGTACTTC,CASSRGNEQYF
.,TRBJ2-1,TRBV5-1,.,TGCGCCAGCAGCGGGATTTCGGGTTCCTACAATGAGCAGTTCTTC,CASSGISGSYNEQFF
.,TRBJ2-1,TRBV20-1,few,TGCAGTGCTAGCAAAGTTCTGGACTCGATGATCCAGCAGTTCTTC,CSASKVLDSMIQQFF
TRBD1,TRBJ2-5,TRBV12-3/TRBV12-4,few,TGTGCCAGCAGTCTACAGGGGCCCCAAGAGACCCAGTACTTC,CASSLQGPQETQYF
TRBD2,TRBJ2-1,TRBV10-2,few,TGCGCCAGCAGTGAGCGGGTAGCGGGAGACAATGAGCAGTTCTTC,CASSERVAGDNEQFF
TRBD1,TRBJ2-1,TRBV20-1,few,TGCAGTGCTAGACAAAATCCGCCGACCGAGACAGGGGTTATCAATGAGCAGTTCTTC,CSARQNPPTETGVINEQFF
.,TRBJ1-2,TRBV29-1,.,TGCAGCGTTGAAGAGGGACGGAACTATGGCTACACCTTC,CSVEEGRNYGYTF
.,TRBJ1-4,TRBV24-1,many,TGTGCCACCAGTGGCCGGGACCAAAATGAAAAACTGTTTTTT,CATSGRDQNEKLFF
TRBD1,TRBJ1-1,TRBV5-1,many,TGCGCCAGCAGCGGGACAGAGGCCACTGAAGCTTTCTTT,CASSGTEATEAFF
.,TRBJ2-1,TRBV6-5,.,TGTGCCAGCAGTTACTTGGGGGAGGTCTATGAGCAGTTCTTC,CASSYLGEVYEQFF
.,TRBJ2-3,TRBV12-3/TRBV12-4,few,TGTGCCAGCAGTTCAGAAGGCGGGACGGGCATGTTGAATACGCAGTATTTT,CASSSEGGTGMLNTQYF
.,TRBJ2-1,TRBV12-3/TRBV12-4,.,TGTGCCAGCAGTTCATCCAATGCCGCATCCTACAATGAGCAGTTCTTC,CASSSSNAASYNEQFF
.,TRBJ2-7,TRBV5-1,few,TGCGCCAGCAGCTTGGTGTCTGAGGACAGAACCTACGAGCAGTACTTC,CASSLVSEDRTYEQYF
.,TRBJ1-1,TRBV19,.,TGTGCCAGTAGTATCGCGTTGACCATGAACACTGAAGCTTTCTTT,CASSIALTMNTEAFF
.,TRBJ2-7,TRBV29-1,.,TGCAGCGTCGGACCGGGCTACTACGAGCAGTACTTC,CSVGPGYYEQYF
TRBD1,TRBJ2-7,TRBV20-1,.,TGCAGTGCTTGGGTAGACAGGGCCTACGAGCAGTACTTC,CSAWVDRAYEQYF
.,TRBJ2-1,TRBV29-1,many,TGCAGCGTTGTTCCGGCTGCAACCACCGGGGGGTTCTTC,CSVVPAATTGGFF
TRBD2,TRBJ2-1,TRBV10-2,.,TGCGCCAGCACCAATGCGGGGACTAGCGGGATGTACAATGAGCAGTTCTTC,CASTNAGTSGMYNEQFF
.,TRBJ1-1,TRBV29-1,many,TGCAGCGTTGAATACGGGGTCGACACTGAAGCTTTCTTT,CSVEYGVDTEAFF
.,TRBJ2-7,TRBV5-1,few,TGCGCCAGCAGTGTGTCCCAAGGTAACGAGCAGTACTTC,CASSVSQGNEQYF
TRBD1,TRBJ2-5,TRBV12-3/TRBV12-4,.,TGTGCCAGCAGTTTATGGGCAGGGGGTCTCGGAGAGACCCAGTACTTC,CASSLWAGGLGETQYF
.,TRBJ1-2,TRBV5-1,.,TGCGCCAGCAGCGCTGGGATCACAAGACAAAACTATGGCTACACCTTC,CASSAGITRQNYGYTF
TRBD1,TRBJ1-2,TRBV29-1,large,TGCAGCGTACAAAGGGGACAGGGCGATGGCTACACCTTC,CSVQRGQGDGYTF
.,TRBJ2-1,TRBV24-1,few,TGTGCCACCAGTGATTTGGGGGGGATTGAGCAGTTCTTC,CATSDLGGIEQFF
.,TRBJ2-5,TRBV29-1,many,TGCAGCGTCCCCCTTGGGGTCATGGCATTGGAGACCCAGTACTTC,CSVPLGVMALETQYF
.,TRBJ2-7,TRBV5-1,few,TGCGCCACCCGGGGGGACATCTACTACGAGCAGTACTTC,CATRGDIYYEQYF
.,TRBJ2-3,TRBV7-9,few,TGTGCCAGCAGCCCCCCTTTGCGGACTAGCACAGATACGCAGTATTTT,CASSPPLRTSTDTQYF
.,TRBJ1-1,TRBV12-3/TRBV12-4,many,TGTGCCAGCAGTTTCCGGCTTGAAGCTTTCTTT,CASSFRLEAFF
TRBD2,TRBJ2-5,TRBV2,.,TGTGCCAGCAGTGAACCGGGACTAGCGGAAGAGACCCAGTACTTC,CASSEPGLAEETQYF
.,TRBJ2-2,TRBV6-1,.,TGTGCCAGCAGTGAAGCTAGGGGCCGTTGGCTTAAAGCGAACACCGGGGAGCTGTTTTTT,CASSEARGRWLKANTGELFF
.,TRBJ2-7,TRBV6-5,few,TGTGCCAGCAGTTACTCCGCAGGCACCTACGAGCAGTACTTC,CASSYSAGTYEQYF
.,TRBJ2-7,TRBV14,.,TGTGCCAGCAGCCAAGATGGGAGCCAGTGGTACGAGCAGTACTTC,CASSQDGSQWYEQYF
.,TRBJ2-4,TRBV18,many,TGTGCCAGCTCACCACCTGATTTTGCCAAAAACATTCAGTACTTC,CASSPPDFAKNIQYF
TRBD1,TRBJ2-2,TRBV11-3,few,TGTGCCGCACGACAGGGAGACACCGGGGAGCTGTTTTTT,CAARQGDTGELFF
TRBD1,TRBJ1-2,TRBV6-2/TRBV6-3,.,TGTGCCAGCAGTTACCGCGTAGGGACAGGGTCCGACTATGGCTACACCTTC,CASSYRVGTGSDYGYTF